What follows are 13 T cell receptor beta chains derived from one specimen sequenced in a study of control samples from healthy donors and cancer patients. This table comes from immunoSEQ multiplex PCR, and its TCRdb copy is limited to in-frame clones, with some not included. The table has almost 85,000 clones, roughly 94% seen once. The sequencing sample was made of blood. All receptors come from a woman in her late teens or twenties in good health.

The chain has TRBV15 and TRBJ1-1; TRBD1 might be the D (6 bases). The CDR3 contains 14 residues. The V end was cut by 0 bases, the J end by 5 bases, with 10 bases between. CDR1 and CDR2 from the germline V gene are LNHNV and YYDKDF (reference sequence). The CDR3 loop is CATSREGGGTEAFF. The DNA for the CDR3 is TGTGCCACCAGCAGAGAAGGGGGAGGGACTGAAGCTTTCTTT.

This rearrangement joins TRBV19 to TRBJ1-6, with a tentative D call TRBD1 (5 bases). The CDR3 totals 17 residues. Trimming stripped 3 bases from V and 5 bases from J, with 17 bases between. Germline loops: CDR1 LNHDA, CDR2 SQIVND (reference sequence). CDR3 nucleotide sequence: TGTGCCAGTAGTATGCTGCAGGGTGGCAGTGATAATTCACCCCTCCACTTT. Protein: CASSMLQGGSDNSPLHF.

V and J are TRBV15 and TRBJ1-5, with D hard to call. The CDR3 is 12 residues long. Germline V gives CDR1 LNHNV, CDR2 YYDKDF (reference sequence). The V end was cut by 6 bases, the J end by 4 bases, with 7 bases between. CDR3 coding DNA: TGTGCCACCAGGGCAGCTAATCAGCCCCAGCATTTT. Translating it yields CATRAANQPQHF.

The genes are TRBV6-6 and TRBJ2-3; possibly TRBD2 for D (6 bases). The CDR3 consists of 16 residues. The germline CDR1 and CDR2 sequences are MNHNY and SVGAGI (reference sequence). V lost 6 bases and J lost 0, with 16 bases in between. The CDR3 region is CASSPSLATSTDTQYF. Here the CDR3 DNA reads TGTGCCAGCAGCCCCTCACTAGCAACTAGCACAGATACGCAGTATTTT.

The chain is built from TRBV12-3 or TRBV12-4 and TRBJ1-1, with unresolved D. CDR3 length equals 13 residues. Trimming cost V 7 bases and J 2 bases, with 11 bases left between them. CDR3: CASNGIFNTEAFF. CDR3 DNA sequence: TGTGCCAGCAACGGGATATTTAACACTGAAGCTTTCTTT.

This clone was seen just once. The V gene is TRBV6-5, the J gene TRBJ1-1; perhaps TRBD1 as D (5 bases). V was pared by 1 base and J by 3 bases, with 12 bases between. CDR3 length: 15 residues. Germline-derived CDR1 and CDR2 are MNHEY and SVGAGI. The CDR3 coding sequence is TGTGCCAGCAGTTACTATGGGGGGAGTGACACTGAAGCTTTCTTT. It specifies CASSYYGGSDTEAFF.

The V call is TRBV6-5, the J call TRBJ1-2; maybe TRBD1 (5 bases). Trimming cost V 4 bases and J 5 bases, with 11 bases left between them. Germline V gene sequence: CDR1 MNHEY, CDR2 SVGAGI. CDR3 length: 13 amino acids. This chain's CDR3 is CASSLTQVYGYTF. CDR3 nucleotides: TGTGCCAGCAGTTTGACACAGGTATATGGCTACACCTTC.

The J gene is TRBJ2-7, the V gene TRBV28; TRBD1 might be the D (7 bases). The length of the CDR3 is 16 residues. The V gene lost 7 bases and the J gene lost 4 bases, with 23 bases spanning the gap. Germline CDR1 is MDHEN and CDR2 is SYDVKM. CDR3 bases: TGTGCCAGCACCGCTTTGGGCGTCCAGGGGGGATACGAGCAGTACTTC. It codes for CASTALGVQGGYEQYF.

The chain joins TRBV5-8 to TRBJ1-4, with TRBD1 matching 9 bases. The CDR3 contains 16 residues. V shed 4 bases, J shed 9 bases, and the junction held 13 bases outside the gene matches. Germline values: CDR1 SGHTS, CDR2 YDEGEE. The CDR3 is CASSTGRRTGVKKLFF. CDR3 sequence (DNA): TGTGCCAGCAGCACCGGTAGGAGGACAGGGGTCAAAAAACTGTTTTTT.

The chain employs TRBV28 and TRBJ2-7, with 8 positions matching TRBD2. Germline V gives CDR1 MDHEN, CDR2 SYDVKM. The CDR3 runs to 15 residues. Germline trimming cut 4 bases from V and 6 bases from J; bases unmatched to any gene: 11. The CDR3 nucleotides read TGTGCCAGCAGTTCACCCGGGACTAGTGTACCCGAGCAGTACTTC. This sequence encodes CASSSPGTSVPEQYF.

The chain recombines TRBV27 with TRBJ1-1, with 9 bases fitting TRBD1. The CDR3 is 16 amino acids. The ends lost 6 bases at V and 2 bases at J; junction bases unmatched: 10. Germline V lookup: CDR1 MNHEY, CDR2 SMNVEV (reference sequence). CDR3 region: CASRGTGNRKNTEAFF. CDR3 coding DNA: TGTGCCAGCAGAGGGACAGGGAACAGGAAAAACACTGAAGCTTTCTTT.

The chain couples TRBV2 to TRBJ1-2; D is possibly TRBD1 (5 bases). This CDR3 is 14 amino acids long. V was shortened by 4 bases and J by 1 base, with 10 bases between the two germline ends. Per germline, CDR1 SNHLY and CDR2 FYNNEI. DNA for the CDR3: TGTGCCAGCAGTGGTAGCAGGGTTAACTATGGCTACACCTTC. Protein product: CASSGSRVNYGYTF. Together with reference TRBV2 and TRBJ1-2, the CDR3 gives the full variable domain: EPEVTQTPSHQVTQMGQEVILRCVPISNHLYFYWYRQILGQKVEFLVSFYNNEISEKSEIFDDQFSVERPDGSNFTLKIRSTKLEDSAMYFCASSGSRVNYGYTFGSGTRLTVV.

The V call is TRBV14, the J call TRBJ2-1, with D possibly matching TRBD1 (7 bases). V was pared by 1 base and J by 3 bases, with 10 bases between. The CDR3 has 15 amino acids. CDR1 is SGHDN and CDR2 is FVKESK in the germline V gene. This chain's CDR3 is CASSQGGTVYNEQFF. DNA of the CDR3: TGTGCCAGCAGCCAAGGCGGGACAGTCTACAATGAGCAGTTCTTC. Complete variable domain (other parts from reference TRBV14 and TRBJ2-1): EAGVTQFPSHSVIEKGQTVTLRCDPISGHDNLYWYRRVMGKEIKFLLHFVKESKQDESGMPNNRFLAERTGGTYSTLKVQPAELEDSGVYFCASSQGGTVYNEQFFGPGTRLTVL.